This T cell receptor beta chain was recorded in a study of CD8 T cells in ankylosing spondylitis. Study-level findings and limits: There was reportedly significant enrichment of clones that were disease-linked in matched ankylosing spondylitis synovial fluid. Disease-associated clones were CD8+ and fairly uncommon in peripheral blood. Earlier authors reported some of these motif variants in reactive arthritis synovial fluid and blood. In ankylosing spondylitis blood, a motif of roughly 8 highly homologous TCR beta variants appeared characteristic.

V dropped 1 base and J dropped 1 base, with 10 bases sitting between them. Germline V CDR1 and CDR2: DFQATT, SNEGSKA (reference sequence). The CDR3 covers 14 residues. The TCR beta libraries were generated through quantitative 5'-RACE incorporating molecular barcodes. TCRdb itself ran the 5' RACE reads through MiXCR, one entry per CDR3 protein. The sample shows some 840,000 distinct CDR3 sequences, 12% of them seen only once. This clonotype has just a few counts. The antigen is not known. The receptor comes from a male donor with ankylosing spondylitis. V usage is TRBV20-1 and J usage is TRBJ1-2, with a possible D match to TRBD1 (5 bases). Source material: blood, either unsorted or a sorted T cell fraction (not recorded which). CDR3 protein: CSARAPTDNYGYTF. DNA for the CDR3: TGCAGTGCTAGAGCTCCGACAGATAACTATGGCTACACCTTC.